Listed here are 2 T cell receptor beta chains from one sample, sequenced in a study of blood T cell repertoires in COVID-19. Measured with immunoSEQ multiplex PCR; TCRdb has only the in-frame clones, and not every one. Of some 400,000 clones detected, more than 85% appear once; the ten largest clones hold 0.8% to 0.9%. The specimen was PBMCs or T cells enriched from blood (not recorded which). The receptors here all came from a woman between 35 and 50 years old who had been exposed to COVID-19.

The chain combines TRBV27 with TRBJ1-5, with D hard to call. The CDR3 is 14 residues long. Per the germline V gene, CDR1 is MNHEY and CDR2 is SMNVEV (reference sequence). V lost 2 bases, J lost 3 bases, and 8 bases lay in between. CDR3 residues: CASSLVGFNQPQHF. CDR3 coding DNA: TGTGCCAGCAGTTTAGTCGGGTTCAATCAGCCCCAGCATTTT.

The rearrangement links TRBV24-1 to TRBJ2-5; 7 positions agree with TRBD1. This CDR3 has 14 residues. Trimming took 7 bases from V and 3 from J; bases not matched to a gene: 7. CDR1 is KGHDR and CDR2 is SFDVKD in the germline V gene. CDR3 residues: CATRPAGTEETQYF. The CDR3 DNA reads TGTGCCACCAGACCCGCCGGGACAGAAGAGACCCAGTACTTC.